This is a list of T cell receptor beta chains from one sample in a study of shared T cell receptors in the human thymus. Method: immunoSEQ multiplex PCR; TCRdb's copy keeps in-frame clones and lacks some. This sample has 640,000 or so clones, with more than 75% found just once. This same sample was also part of a study on human thymus T cells.

The specimen sequenced was thymocytes. Every receptor here comes from a boy in the first two years of life with a congenital heart defect. CDR3s include the opening cysteine and the closing phenylalanine or tryptophan. D genes are given only for firm matches. For some rows the clone size is stated as once, few or many, or as a class when expanded; others skip it.

v_gene	d_gene	abundance	j_gene	CDR3aa	CDR3nt
TRBV28	NA	NA	TRBJ1-6	CASEPPKSPGSYNSPLHF	TGTGCCAGCGAACCCCCAAAGTCCCCAGGCTCCTATAATTCACCCCTCCACTTT
TRBV18	TRBD2	NA	TRBJ2-1	CASSPGTTSGSHYEQFF	TGTGCCAGCTCACCAGGGACGACTAGCGGGAGCCACTATGAGCAGTTCTTC
TRBV25-1	NA	NA	TRBJ1-2	CASSEWAVYDYTF	TGTGCCAGCAGTGAATGGGCAGTTTATGACTACACCTTC
TRBV23-1	TRBD1	NA	TRBJ1-5	CASPHPGTVLYSNQPQHF	TGCGCCAGCCCCCACCCCGGGACAGTTTTATATAGCAATCAGCCCCAGCATTTT
TRBV11-2	TRBD1	NA	TRBJ2-7	CASSLNRDRGNEQYF	TGTGCCAGCAGCTTGAACCGGGACAGGGGAAACGAGCAGTACTTC
TRBV5-5	TRBD1	NA	TRBJ2-7	CASSSGQGAYEQYF	TGTGCCAGCAGCTCGGGACAGGGGGCATACGAGCAGTACTTC
TRBV9	TRBD1	NA	TRBJ2-1	CASSGTNRGHPFYNEQFF	TGTGCCAGCAGCGGCACAAACAGGGGCCACCCTTTCTACAATGAGCAGTTCTTC
TRBV13	TRBD1	NA	TRBJ2-3	CASSLGYGRGITDTQYF	TGTGCCAGCAGCTTAGGCTACGGCAGGGGGATAACAGATACGCAGTATTTT
TRBV5-8	NA	NA	TRBJ1-2	CASSSRQSNYGYTF	TGTGCCAGCAGCTCCAGACAGAGTAACTATGGCTACACCTTC
TRBV11-2	NA	NA	TRBJ2-7	CASSLEVKGDEQYF	TGTGCCAGCAGCTTGGAAGTCAAGGGGGACGAGCAGTACTTC
TRBV18	TRBD1	once	TRBJ2-7	CASSPYTGATPYEQYF	TGTGCCAGCTCACCCTATACAGGGGCCACCCCATACGAGCAGTACTTC
TRBV4-1	TRBD1	NA	TRBJ1-5	CASSQRYVQGPSVDQPQHF	TGCGCCAGCAGCCAACGATACGTACAGGGGCCTTCTGTAGATCAGCCCCAGCATTTT
TRBV10-3	NA	NA	TRBJ1-1	CAISDHGQGRIEHIRTEAFF	TGTGCCATCAGTGACCATGGACAAGGGCGTATAGAACATATCAGGACTGAAGCTTTCTTT
TRBV7-3	TRBD1	NA	TRBJ1-5	CARRQGGKNQPQHF	TGTGCCAGGAGACAGGGCGGGAAGAATCAGCCCCAGCATTTT
TRBV6-5	TRBD2	NA	TRBJ2-1	CASSSISGTRPFF	TGTGCCAGCAGTTCGATCTCCGGGACTAGGCCGTTCTTC
TRBV29-1	TRBD2	NA	TRBJ2-1	CSVPGLAFEQFF	TGCAGCGTGCCGGGACTAGCGTTCGAGCAGTTCTTC
TRBV5-4	NA	NA	TRBJ2-1	CASSLGQNEQFF	TGTGCCAGCAGCCTAGGACAGAACGAGCAGTTCTTC
TRBV28	TRBD1	NA	TRBJ1-5	CASSARDRGYNQPQHF	TGTGCCAGCAGTGCGCGGGACAGGGGATACAATCAGCCCCAGCATTTT
TRBV30	TRBD2	NA	TRBJ2-1	CAWRSGTYNEQFF	TGTGCCTGGAGGAGCGGGACGTACAATGAGCAGTTCTTC
TRBV27	NA	NA	TRBJ2-3	CASSLSYRERPREHPDTQYF	TGTGCCAGCAGTTTATCGTACAGGGAGAGGCCAAGAGAACACCCAGATACGCAGTATTTT
TRBV27	NA	NA	TRBJ2-7	CASSLCPPGDRAYEQYF	TGTGCCAGCAGTTTATGCCCCCCGGGGGACAGAGCCTACGAGCAGTACTTC
TRBV28	NA	NA	TRBJ2-7	CASSFEVFGYEQYF	TGTGCCAGCAGTTTTGAGGTTTTTGGCTACGAGCAGTACTTC
TRBV4-2	NA	NA	TRBJ2-2	CASNTAAGELFF	TGTGCCAGCAATACTGCTGCCGGGGAGCTGTTTTTT
TRBV10-3	TRBD1	NA	TRBJ1-5	CAISEKQGARGNQPQHF	TGTGCCATCAGTGAAAAACAGGGGGCGCGGGGCAATCAGCCCCAGCATTTT
TRBV28	TRBD1	few	TRBJ1-2	CASSSDRNYGYTF	TGTGCCAGCAGTTCGGACAGGAACTATGGCTACACCTTC
TRBV10-2	NA	NA	TRBJ1-1	CASSEGRCVEAFF	TGCGCCAGCAGTGAGGGGCGCTGTGTTGAAGCTTTCTTT